This TCR beta chain is drawn from a study of blood T cell repertoires in COVID-19. On the study more broadly: The origin of the acute and convalescent COVID-19 samples was the United States, Italy and Spain. Sample material is recorded as cDNA or gDNA derived from T cells, B-cell-depleted T cells, or PBMCs.

CDR1 is ENHRY, CDR2 SYGVKD, per germline. J gave up 0 bases and V 6 bases, and 4 bases lay outside the gene matches. The CDR3 loop spans 16 amino acids. Study processing details: The assay estimated nucleated cells by amplifying reference gene primers. Using immunoSEQ multiplex PCR, the repertoire was profiled, and TCRdb retains in-frame clones only, with some absent. D and trimming come from the DNA, and the V and J calls and clone size come from that table. The data contain about 97,000 clones, 91% of them singletons. The TCR originated in a man aged 18 to 30 with acute or convalescent COVID-19. Sequencing was done on a sample of peripheral blood. V and J are TRBV10-3 and TRBJ2-6, with TRBD1 matching 8 bases. The CDR3 protein is CAIRRGQASGANVLTF. Written as DNA, the CDR3 is TGTGCCATCAGGCGGGGACAGGCCTCTGGGGCCAACGTCCTGACTTTC.